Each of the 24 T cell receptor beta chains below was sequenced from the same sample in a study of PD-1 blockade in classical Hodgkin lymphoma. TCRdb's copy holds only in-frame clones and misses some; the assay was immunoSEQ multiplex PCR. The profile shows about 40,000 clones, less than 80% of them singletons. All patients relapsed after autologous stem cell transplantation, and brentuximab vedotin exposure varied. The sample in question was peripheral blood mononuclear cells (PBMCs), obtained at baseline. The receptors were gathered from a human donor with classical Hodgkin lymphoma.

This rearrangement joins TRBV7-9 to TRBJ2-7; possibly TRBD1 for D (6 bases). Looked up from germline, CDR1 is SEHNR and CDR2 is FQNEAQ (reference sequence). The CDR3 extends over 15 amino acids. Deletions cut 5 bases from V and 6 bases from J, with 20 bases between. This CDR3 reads CASSPIGGPRGEQYF. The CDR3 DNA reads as TGTGCCAGCAGCCCCATAGGGGGTCCCCGGGGCGAGCAGTACTTC. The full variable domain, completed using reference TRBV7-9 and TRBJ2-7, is DTGVSQNPRHKITKRGQNVTFRCDPISEHNRLYWYRQTLGQGPEFLTYFQNEAQLEKSRLLSDRFSAERPKGSFSTLEIQRTEQGDSAMYLCASSPIGGPRGEQYFGPGTRLTVT.

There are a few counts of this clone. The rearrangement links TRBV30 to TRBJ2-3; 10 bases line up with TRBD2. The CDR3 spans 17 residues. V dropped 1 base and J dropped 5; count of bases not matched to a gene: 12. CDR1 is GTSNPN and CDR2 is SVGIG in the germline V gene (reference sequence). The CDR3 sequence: CAWSASRTSGHKDTQYF. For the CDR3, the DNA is TGTGCCTGGAGTGCCAGTCGGACTAGCGGACATAAAGATACGCAGTATTTT.

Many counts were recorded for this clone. In DNA, the CDR3 is TGTGCCAGCAGTTACTCGGGAGGGGGCACTGAAGCTTTCTTT. Its translation: CASSYSGGGTEAFF. J is TRBJ1-1 and V is TRBV6-6; perhaps TRBD1 as D (6 bases). The germline gives CDR1 MNHNY, CDR2 SVGAGI (reference sequence). Trimming removed 0 bases from V and 4 bases from J, with 9 bases in between. This CDR3 is 14 amino acids long.

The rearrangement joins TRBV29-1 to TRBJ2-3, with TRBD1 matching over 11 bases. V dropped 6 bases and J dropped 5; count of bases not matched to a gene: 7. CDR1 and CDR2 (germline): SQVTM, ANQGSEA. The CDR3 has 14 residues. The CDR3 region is CSVGTGGNIDTQYF. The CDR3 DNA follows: TGCAGCGTGGGGACAGGGGGAAACATAGATACGCAGTATTTT.

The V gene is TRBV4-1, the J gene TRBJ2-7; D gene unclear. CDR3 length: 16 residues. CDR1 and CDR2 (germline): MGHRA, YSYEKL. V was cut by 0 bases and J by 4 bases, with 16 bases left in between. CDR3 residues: CASSQEPRSVVYEQYF. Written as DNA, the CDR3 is TGCGCCAGCAGCCAAGAGCCCCGGAGCGTTGTGTACGAGCAGTACTTC.

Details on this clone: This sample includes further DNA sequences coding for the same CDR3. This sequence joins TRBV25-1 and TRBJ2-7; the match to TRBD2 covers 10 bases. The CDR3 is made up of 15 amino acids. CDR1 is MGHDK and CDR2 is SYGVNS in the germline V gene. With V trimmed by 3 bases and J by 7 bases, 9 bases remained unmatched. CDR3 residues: CASSDRLAGVREQYF. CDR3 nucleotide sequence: TGTGCCAGCAGTGATCGCCTAGCGGGAGTTCGGGAGCAGTACTTC.

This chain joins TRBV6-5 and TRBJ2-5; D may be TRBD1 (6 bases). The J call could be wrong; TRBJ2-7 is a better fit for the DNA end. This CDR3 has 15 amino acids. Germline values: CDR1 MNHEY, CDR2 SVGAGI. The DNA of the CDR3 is TGTGCCAGCAGTTACAACAGGGCGAATACCTACGAGCAGTACTTC. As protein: CASSYNRANTYEQYF.

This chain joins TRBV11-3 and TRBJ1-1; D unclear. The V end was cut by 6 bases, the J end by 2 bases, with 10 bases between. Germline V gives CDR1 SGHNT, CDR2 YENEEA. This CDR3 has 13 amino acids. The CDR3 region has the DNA TGTGCCAGCAGTAGGGAGCAAAACACTGAAGCTTTCTTT. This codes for CASSREQNTEAFF. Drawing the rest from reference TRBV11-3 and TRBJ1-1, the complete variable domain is EAGVVQSPRYKIIEKKQPVAFWCNPISGHNTLYWYLQNLGQGPELLIRYENEEAVDDSQLPKDRFSAERLKGVDSTLKIQPAELGDSAVYLCASSREQNTEAFFGQGTRLTVV.

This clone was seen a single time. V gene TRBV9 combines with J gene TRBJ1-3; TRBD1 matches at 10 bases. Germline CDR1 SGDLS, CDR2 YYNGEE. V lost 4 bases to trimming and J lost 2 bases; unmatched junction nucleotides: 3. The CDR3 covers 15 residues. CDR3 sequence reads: CASSPGQGAGNTIYF. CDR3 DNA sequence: TGTGCCAGCAGCCCAGGACAGGGGGCTGGAAACACCATATATTTT.

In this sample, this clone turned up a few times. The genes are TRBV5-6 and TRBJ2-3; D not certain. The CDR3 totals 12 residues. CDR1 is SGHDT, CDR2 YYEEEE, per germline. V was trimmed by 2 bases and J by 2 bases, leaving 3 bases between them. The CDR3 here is CASSLYTDTQYF. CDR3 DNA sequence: TGTGCCAGCAGCTTATACACAGATACGCAGTATTTT.

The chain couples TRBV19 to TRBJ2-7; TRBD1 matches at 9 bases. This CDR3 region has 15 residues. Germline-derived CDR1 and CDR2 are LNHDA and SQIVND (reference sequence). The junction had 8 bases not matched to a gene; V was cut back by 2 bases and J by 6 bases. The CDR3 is CASSITPGTGREQYF. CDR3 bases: TGTGCCAGTAGTATAACCCCCGGGACAGGGCGCGAGCAGTACTTC.

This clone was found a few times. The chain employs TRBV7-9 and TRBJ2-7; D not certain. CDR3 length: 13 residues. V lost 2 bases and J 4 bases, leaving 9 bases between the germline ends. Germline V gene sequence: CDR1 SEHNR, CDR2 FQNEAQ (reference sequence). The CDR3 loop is CASSLTLGYEQYF. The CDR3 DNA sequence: TGTGCCAGCAGCTTAACTCTAGGGTACGAGCAGTACTTC.

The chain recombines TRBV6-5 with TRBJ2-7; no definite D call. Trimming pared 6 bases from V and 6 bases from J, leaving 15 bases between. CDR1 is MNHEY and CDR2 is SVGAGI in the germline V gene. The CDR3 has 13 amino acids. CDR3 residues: CASRPASFSEQYF. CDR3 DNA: TGTGCCAGCAGACCCGCGAGTTTCTCCGAGCAGTACTTC.

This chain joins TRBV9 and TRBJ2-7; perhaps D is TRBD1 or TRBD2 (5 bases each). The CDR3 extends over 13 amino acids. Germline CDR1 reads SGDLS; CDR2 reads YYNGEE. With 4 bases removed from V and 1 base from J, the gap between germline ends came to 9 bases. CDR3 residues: CASSRDASYEQYF. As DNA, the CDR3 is TGTGCCAGCAGCCGGGACGCATCCTACGAGCAGTACTTC.

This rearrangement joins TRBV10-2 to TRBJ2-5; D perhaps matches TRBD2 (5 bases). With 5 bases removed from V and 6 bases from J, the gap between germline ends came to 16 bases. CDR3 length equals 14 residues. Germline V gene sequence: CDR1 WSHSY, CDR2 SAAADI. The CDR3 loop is CASSWTGGSKTQYF. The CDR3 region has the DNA TGCGCCAGCAGTTGGACTGGAGGCTCGAAGACCCAGTACTTC.

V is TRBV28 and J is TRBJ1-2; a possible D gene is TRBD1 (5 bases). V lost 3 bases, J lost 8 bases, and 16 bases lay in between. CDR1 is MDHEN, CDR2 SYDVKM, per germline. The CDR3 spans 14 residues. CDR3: CASSFGWGSRGYTF. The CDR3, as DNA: TGTGCCAGCAGTTTCGGTTGGGGGTCTAGAGGCTACACCTTC.

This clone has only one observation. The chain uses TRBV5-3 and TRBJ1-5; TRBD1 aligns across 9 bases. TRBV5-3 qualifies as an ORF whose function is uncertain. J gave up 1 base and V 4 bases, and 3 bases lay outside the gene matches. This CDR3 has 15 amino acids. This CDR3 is CARSQGTGSNQPQHF. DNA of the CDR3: TGTGCCAGAAGCCAAGGGACAGGGAGCAATCAGCCCCAGCATTTT.

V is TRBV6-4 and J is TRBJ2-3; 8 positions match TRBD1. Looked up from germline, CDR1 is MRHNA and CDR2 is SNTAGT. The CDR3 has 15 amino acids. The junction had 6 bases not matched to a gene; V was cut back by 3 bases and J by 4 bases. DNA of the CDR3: TGTGCCAGCAGTGAGGACCAGGGGGCGGCAGATACGCAGTATTTT. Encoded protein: CASSEDQGAADTQYF.

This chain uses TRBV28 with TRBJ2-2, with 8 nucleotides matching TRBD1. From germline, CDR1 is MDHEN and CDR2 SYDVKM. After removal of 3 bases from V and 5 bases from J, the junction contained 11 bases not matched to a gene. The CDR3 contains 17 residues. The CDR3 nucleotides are TGTGCCAGCAGTTTCAGGGGGCGCAGGGTGTGGACCGGGGAGCTGTTTTTT. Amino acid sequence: CASSFRGRRVWTGELFF.

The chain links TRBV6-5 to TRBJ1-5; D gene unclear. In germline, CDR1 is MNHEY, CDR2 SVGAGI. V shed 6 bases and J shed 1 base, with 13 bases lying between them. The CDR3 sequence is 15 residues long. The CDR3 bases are TGTGCCAGCAGACCTCCCTTTAGGAGCAATCAGCCCCAGCATTTT. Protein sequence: CASRPPFRSNQPQHF.

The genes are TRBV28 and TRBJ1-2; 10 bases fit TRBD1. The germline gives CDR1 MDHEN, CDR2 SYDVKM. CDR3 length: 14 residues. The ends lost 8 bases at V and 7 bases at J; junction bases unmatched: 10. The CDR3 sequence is CASGTGTGVIGYTF. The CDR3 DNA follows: TGTGCCAGCGGCACTGGGACAGGGGTGATTGGCTACACCTTC.

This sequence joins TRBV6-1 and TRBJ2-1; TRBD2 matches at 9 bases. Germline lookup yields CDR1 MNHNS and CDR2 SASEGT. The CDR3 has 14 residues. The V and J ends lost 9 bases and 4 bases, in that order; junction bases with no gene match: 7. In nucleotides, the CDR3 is TGTGCCAGTAACCGACTAGCGGCTTACAATGAGCAGTTCTTC. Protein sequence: CASNRLAAYNEQFF.

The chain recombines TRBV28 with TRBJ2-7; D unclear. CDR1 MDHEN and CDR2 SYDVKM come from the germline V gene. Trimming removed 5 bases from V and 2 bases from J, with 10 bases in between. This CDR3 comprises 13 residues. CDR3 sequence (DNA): TGTGCCAGCAGTCCCAACTTGGCCTACGAGCAGTACTTC. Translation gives CASSPNLAYEQYF.

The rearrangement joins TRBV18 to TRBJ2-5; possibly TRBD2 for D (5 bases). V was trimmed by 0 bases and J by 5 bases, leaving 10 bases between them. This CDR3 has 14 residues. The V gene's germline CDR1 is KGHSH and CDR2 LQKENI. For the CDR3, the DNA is TGTGCCAGCTCACCACCGGAGAGGGTGGAGACCCAGTACTTC. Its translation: CASSPPERVETQYF.